The 27 T cell receptor beta chains given below trace back to one sample, sequenced in a study of T cell responses to AZD1222 COVID-19 vaccine. Using immunoSEQ multiplex PCR, the repertoire was profiled, and TCRdb retains in-frame clones only, with some absent. The table has around 70,000 clones, about 80% seen once. The sequencing used peripheral blood, collected on day 0 of AZD1222 vaccination. The receptors come from an adult in good health.

This chain connects TRBV21-1 to TRBJ2-5; TRBD1, as called in the table, went unchecked against the DNA. TRBV21-1 is a listed pseudogene. This CDR3 has 15 amino acids. The CDR3 DNA sequence: TGTGCCAGCAGCTACCAACCCGGGACAGAAGAGACCCAGTACTTC. This codes for CASSYQPGTEETQYF.

The chain links TRBV15 to TRBJ1-2; 7 bases agree with TRBD1. V gave up 5 bases and J gave up 2 bases; unmatched junction bases: 8. Looked up from germline, CDR1 is LNHNV and CDR2 is YYDKDF (reference sequence). There are 15 residues in the CDR3. The CDR3 DNA reads as TGTGCCACCAGCGGGAACAGGGGACGGAACTATGGCTACACCTTC. Translation gives CATSGNRGRNYGYTF.

V usage is TRBV6-5 and J usage is TRBJ1-6; 8 nucleotides align to TRBD1. The CDR3 extends over 14 amino acids. With 7 bases clipped from V and 7 bases from J, the junction kept 6 bases outside the gene matches. Germline loops: CDR1 MNHEY, CDR2 SVGAGI. CDR3 sequence reads: CASMQGAWNSPLHF. CDR3 coding DNA: TGTGCCAGCATGCAGGGGGCTTGGAATTCACCCCTCCACTTT.

The chain has TRBV6-1 and TRBJ1-5, with D tentatively TRBD1 (5 bases). Per germline, CDR1 MNHNS and CDR2 SASEGT. Trimming stripped 3 bases from V and 0 bases from J, with 9 bases between. CDR3 length equals 15 residues. The CDR3 DNA is TGTGCCAGCAGTGAGACAGTAAATAGCAATCAGCCCCAGCATTTT. This translates into CASSETVNSNQPQHF.

This chain joins TRBV7-9 and TRBJ2-3; perhaps TRBD1 as D (5 bases). The germline V gene encodes CDR1 SEHNR and CDR2 FQNEAQ (reference sequence). This CDR3 has 16 amino acids. V was cut by 5 bases and J by 1 base, with 16 bases left in between. This chain's CDR3 is CASSPPLRVGTDTQYF. CDR3 DNA sequence: TGTGCCAGCAGCCCCCCGCTCAGGGTGGGCACAGATACGCAGTATTTT.

Turning to this clone: At one of its ends the junction is not consistent with the germline gene, which may arise from a read error. V usage is TRBV7-7 and J usage is TRBJ2-1, with D possibly being TRBD2 (6 bases). The V gene's germline CDR1 is SSHAT and CDR2 FNYEAQ (reference sequence). This CDR3 is 15 amino acids long. CDR3 sequence reads: CASSLGAGTYNEQFF. The DNA for the CDR3 is TGTGCTAGCAGCTTAGGGGCGGGGACCTACAATGAGCAGTTCTTC. The complete variable domain, with remaining parts taken from reference TRBV7-7 and TRBJ2-1, reads GAGVSQSPRYKVTKRGQDVTLRCDPISSHATLYWYQQALGQGPEFLTYFNYEAQPDKSGLPSDRFSAERPEGSISTLTIQRTEQRDSAMYRCASSLGAGTYNEQFFGPGTRLTVL.

The gene calls are TRBV2 and TRBJ2-5, with 10 bases lining up with TRBD2. The length of the CDR3 is 13 residues. Trimming at V came to 8 bases and at J to 2 bases, leaving 2 bases not matched to a gene. Germline V CDR1 and CDR2: SNHLY, FYNNEI. CDR3 DNA: TGTGCCAGCGCGACTAGCGGGCAAGAGACCCAGTACTTC. Translating gives CASATSGQETQYF.

CDR3 loop: CASRSGTLLGTSTEAFF. The CDR3 DNA sequence: TGTGCCAGTAGATCCGGGACACTGCTTGGAACCTCCACTGAAGCTTTCTTT. The chain recombines TRBV19 with TRBJ1-1, with D possibly matching TRBD1 (6 bases). V was cut by 6 bases and J by 4 bases, with 24 bases left in between. The CDR3 is 17 amino acids. From germline, CDR1 is LNHDA and CDR2 SQIVND (reference sequence).

This clone was detected a few times. V usage is TRBV3-1 (or the pseudogene TRBV3-2) and J usage is TRBJ2-3, with 7 bases aligning to TRBD1. In germline, CDR1 is LGHDT, CDR2 YNNKEL (reference sequence). The CDR3 extends over 12 amino acids. The V gene end was trimmed by 7 bases and the J gene end by 4 bases; junction bases not matched to a gene: 2. The CDR3 sequence: CASKGGSDTQYF. The CDR3 region has the DNA TGTGCCAGCAAAGGGGGCTCAGATACGCAGTATTTT.

V usage is TRBV7-9 and J usage is TRBJ1-1; no definite D call. Germline V gives CDR1 SEHNR, CDR2 FQNEAQ (reference sequence). CDR3 size: 14 residues. V was clipped by 5 bases and J by 6 bases, with 16 bases between them. CDR3 in DNA: TGTGCCAGCAGCCCGGGTAGGGTAACAGCTGAAGCTTTCTTT. Translated: CASSPGRVTAEAFF.

J is TRBJ1-1 and V is TRBV7-8; no definite D call. Looked up from germline, CDR1 is SGHVS and CDR2 is FQNEAQ. Between the trimmed V and J ends, which lost 8 bases and 3 bases, there was a span of 13 bases. The CDR3 length is 13 residues. The CDR3 sequence: CASFSGMDTEAFF. In DNA form, the CDR3 reads TGTGCCAGCTTTTCGGGTATGGACACTGAAGCTTTCTTT.

The rearrangement joins TRBV5-4 to TRBJ2-5; maybe TRBD1 (6 bases). The CDR3 totals 13 residues. Trimming removed 4 bases at V and 4 bases at J, with 11 bases between. The germline V gene has CDR1 SGHNT and CDR2 YYREEE (reference sequence). CDR3 region: CASSAQGSETQYF. The DNA of the CDR3 is TGTGCCAGCAGCGCGCAGGGGTCAGAGACCCAGTACTTC.

This clone was picked up one time. V usage is TRBV13 and J usage is TRBJ1-5; 8 bases line up with TRBD1. There are 16 residues in the CDR3. Germline loops: CDR1 PRHDT, CDR2 FYEKMQ (reference sequence). V shed 5 bases and J 1 base; nucleotides not matched to a gene: 7. The CDR3 DNA sequence: TGTGCCAGCAGCCGCAGGGGGCTCGGGAGCAATCAGCCCCAGCATTTT. Residues: CASSRRGLGSNQPQHF.

This chain joins TRBV11-2 and TRBJ2-5, with D possibly matching TRBD1 (5 bases). The CDR3 length is 15 residues. Trimming took off 0 bases at V and 5 bases at J, with 13 bases between the two ends. Per germline, CDR1 SGHAT and CDR2 FQNNGV. Written as DNA, the CDR3 is TGTGCCAGCAGCTTAGAGCCAGGGCGTACGGAGACCCAGTACTTC. This encodes CASSLEPGRTETQYF.

This chain uses TRBV6-1 with TRBJ2-7, with a possible D match to TRBD2 (7 bases). V was pared by 3 bases and J by 13 bases, with 13 bases between. The CDR3 extends over 11 amino acids. Germline CDR1 reads MNHNS; CDR2 reads SASEGT. CDR3 coding DNA: TGTGCCAGCAGTGAGGAAGGGGGGGTCTACTTC. Its translation is CASSEEGGVYF.

The chain has TRBV30 and TRBJ1-6; D ambiguous. The ends were cut back, 4 bases at V and 10 bases at J, with 17 bases in the middle. In germline, CDR1 is GTSNPN, CDR2 SVGIG (reference sequence). This CDR3 has 14 amino acids. CDR3 amino acids: CAWNLLVGDSPLHF. As DNA, the CDR3 is TGTGCCTGGAACCTTTTGGTCGGCGACTCACCCCTCCACTTT.

The V and J genes are TRBV12-3 or TRBV12-4 and TRBJ2-1; D may be TRBD2 (5 bases). The V end lost 8 bases, the J end lost 0 bases, and 8 bases lay between the germline ends. The CDR3 spans 13 residues. CDR3 protein: CASEGSSYNEQFF. The CDR3 nucleotides are TGTGCCAGCGAGGGAAGCTCCTACAATGAGCAGTTCTTC.

A few counts support this clone. CDR3 residues: CASSFERFWTGNTEAFF. The CDR3 bases are TGTGCCAGCAGTTTCGAAAGATTCTGGACAGGGAACACTGAAGCTTTCTTT. V gene TRBV27 combines with J gene TRBJ1-1; 7 bases fit TRBD1. CDR1 and CDR2 (germline): MNHEY, SMNVEV (reference sequence). The V gene end was trimmed by 3 bases and the J gene end by 1 base; junction bases not matched to a gene: 11. The CDR3 loop spans 17 amino acids.

The rearrangement joins TRBV7-9 to TRBJ2-4; 7 bases map to TRBD2. This CDR3 comprises 16 residues. CDR1 is SEHNR and CDR2 is FQNEAQ in the germline V gene (reference sequence). V gave up 3 bases and J gave up 0 bases; unmatched junction bases: 5. CDR3 in DNA: TGTGCCAGCAGCTTGTCGGGGGGTCTAGCCAAAAACATTCAGTACTTC. It yields the protein CASSLSGGLAKNIQYF.

The rearrangement links TRBV9 to TRBJ2-7; D is unresolved. Looked up from germline, CDR1 is SGDLS and CDR2 is YYNGEE. The V gene lost 0 bases and the J gene lost 6 bases, with 10 bases spanning the gap. The CDR3 runs 13 residues. CDR3 loop: CASSVAPLGEQYF. The CDR3 nucleotides are TGTGCCAGCAGCGTAGCCCCCTTGGGCGAGCAGTACTTC. Full variable domain (outside the CDR3, taken from reference TRBV9 and TRBJ2-7): DSGVTQTPKHLITATGQRVTLRCSPRSGDLSVYWYQQSLDQGLQFLIQYYNGEERAKGNILERFSAQQFPDLHSELNLSSLELGDSALYFCASSVAPLGEQYFGPGTRLTVT.

This clone was recorded a few times. The chain links TRBV4-1 to TRBJ1-1; possible D gene TRBD1, 6 bases. This CDR3 comprises 17 residues. The V end was cut by 1 base, the J end by 5 bases, with 20 bases between. Germline CDR1 and CDR2: MGHRA and YSYEKL. The CDR3 protein is CASSQVWQGRTRTEAFF. In nucleotides, the CDR3 is TGCGCCAGCAGCCAAGTGTGGCAGGGGCGTACTAGGACTGAAGCTTTCTTT.

The chain uses TRBV28 and TRBJ1-1; 7 bases are a match to TRBD1. CDR1 and CDR2 from the germline V gene are MDHEN and SYDVKM. The CDR3 consists of 16 residues. Trimming removed 5 bases from V and 6 bases from J; junction bases left unmatched: 15. The CDR3 spells CASSPSYRGSEAEAFF. In DNA, the CDR3 is TGTGCCAGCAGTCCCTCATACAGGGGAAGTGAAGCTGAAGCTTTCTTT.

The chain has TRBV18 and TRBJ2-2; 10 bases are shared with TRBD2. Germline assignment: CDR1 KGHSH and CDR2 LQKENI. This CDR3 has 16 residues. V lost 3 bases to trimming and J lost 3 bases; unmatched junction nucleotides: 4. CDR3 loop: CASSPTSGVDTGELFF. In nucleotides, the CDR3 is TGTGCCAGCTCACCCACTAGCGGGGTGGACACCGGGGAGCTGTTTTTT.

The chain couples TRBV5-1 to TRBJ1-2; 9 bases map to TRBD1. Germline CDR1 and CDR2: SGHRS and YFSETQ. The CDR3 extends over 15 amino acids. V trimming: 0 bases; J trimming: 0 bases; junction bases outside the gene matches: 0. CDR3: CASSLGQGANYGYTF. Here the CDR3 DNA reads TGCGCCAGCAGCTTGGGACAGGGGGCTAACTATGGCTACACCTTC. Full variable domain (missing parts from reference TRBV5-1 and TRBJ1-2): KAGVTQTPRYLIKTRGQQVTLSCSPISGHRSVSWYQQTPGQGLQFLFEYFSETQRNKGNFPGRFSGRQFSNSRSEMNVSTLELGDSALYLCASSLGQGANYGYTFGSGTRLTVV.

This clone was detected only a few times. The rearrangement uses TRBV18 and TRBJ1-1, with 8 bases aligning to TRBD1. J was trimmed by 6 bases and V by 1 base; bases with no gene match: 10. The CDR3 has 16 amino acids. CDR1 and CDR2 from the germline V gene are KGHSH and LQKENI. The CDR3 sequence: CASSPLFSGGRAEAFF. For the CDR3, the DNA is TGTGCCAGCTCACCACTTTTCTCAGGGGGCAGGGCTGAAGCTTTCTTT. Drawing the rest from reference TRBV18 and TRBJ1-1, the complete variable domain is NAGVMQNPRHLVRRRGQEARLRCSPMKGHSHVYWYRQLPEEGLKFMVYLQKENIIDESGMPKERFSAEFPKEGPSILRIQQVVRGDSAAYFCASSPLFSGGRAEAFFGQGTRLTVV.

This rearrangement joins TRBV18 to TRBJ1-5; 8 bases align to TRBD1. The CDR3 is made up of 15 amino acids. Germline assignment: CDR1 KGHSH and CDR2 LQKENI. The ends lost 5 bases at V and 0 bases at J; junction bases unmatched: 3. For the CDR3, the DNA is TGTGCCAGCTCATTCGGGACAGGTAGCAATCAGCCCCAGCATTTT. Translated: CASSFGTGSNQPQHF.

This rearrangement joins TRBV11-2 to TRBJ2-1, with D possibly being TRBD2 (5 bases). V was shortened by 0 bases and J by 4 bases, with 13 bases between the two germline ends. The germline CDR1 and CDR2 sequences are SGHAT and FQNNGV. The CDR3 is made up of 16 amino acids. In DNA, the CDR3 is TGTGCCAGCAGCTTAGAATGGGCTGGCGGGTACAATGAGCAGTTCTTC. As protein: CASSLEWAGGYNEQFF. Using reference TRBV11-2 and TRBJ2-1 for the parts outside the CDR3, the full variable domain is EAGVAQSPRYKIIEKRQSVAFWCNPISGHATLYWYQQILGQGPKLLIQFQNNGVVDDSQLPKDRFSAERLKGVDSTLKIQPAKLEDSAVYLCASSLEWAGGYNEQFFGPGTRLTVL.